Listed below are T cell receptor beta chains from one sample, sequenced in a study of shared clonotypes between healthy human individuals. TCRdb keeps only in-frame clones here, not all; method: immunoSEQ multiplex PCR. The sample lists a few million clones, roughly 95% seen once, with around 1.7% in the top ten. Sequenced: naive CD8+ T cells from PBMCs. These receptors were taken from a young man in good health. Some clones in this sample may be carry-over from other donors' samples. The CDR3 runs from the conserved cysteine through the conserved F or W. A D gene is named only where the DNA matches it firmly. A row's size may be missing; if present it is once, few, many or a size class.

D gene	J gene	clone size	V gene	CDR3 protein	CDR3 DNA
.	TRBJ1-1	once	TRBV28	CASSRWRVGANTEAFF	TGTGCCAGCAGCCGCTGGCGAGTAGGGGCGAACACTGAAGCTTTCTTT
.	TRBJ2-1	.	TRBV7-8	CASSPTGGLQFF	TGTGCCAGCAGCCCCACCGGGGGGCTGCAGTTCTTC
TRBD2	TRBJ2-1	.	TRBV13	CASSLKGTRTSGLSSYNEQFF	TGTGCCAGCAGCTTAAAGGGGACTAGGACTAGCGGGCTGAGCTCCTACAATGAGCAGTTCTTC
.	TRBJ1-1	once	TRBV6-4	CASSPTGNTEAFF	TGTGCCAGCAGTCCGACAGGTAACACTGAAGCTTTCTTT
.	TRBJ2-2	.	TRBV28	CASSLLTGVTNTGELFF	TGTGCCAGCAGTTTATTGACAGGAGTCACGAACACCGGGGAGCTGTTTTTT
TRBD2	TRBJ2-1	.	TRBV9	CASSVGASGSNEQFF	TGTGCCAGCAGCGTGGGGGCTAGCGGGAGTAATGAGCAGTTCTTC
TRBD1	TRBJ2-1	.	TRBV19	CASRATGGISNNEQFF	TGTGCCAGTAGGGCTACAGGGGGGATTTCGAACAATGAGCAGTTCTTC
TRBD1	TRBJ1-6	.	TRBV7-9	CASSPGDRVIVESLHF	TGTGCCAGCAGCCCCGGGGACAGAGTCATAGTTGAATCCCTCCACTTT
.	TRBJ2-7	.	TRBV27	CASSPQALYEQYF	TGTGCCAGCAGTCCACAGGCTCTCTACGAGCAGTACTTC
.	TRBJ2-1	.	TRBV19	CASRIGGGWNEQFF	TGTGCCAGCCGGATCGGGGGAGGCTGGAATGAGCAGTTCTTC
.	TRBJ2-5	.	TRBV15	CATSSLSDSLQETQYF	TGTGCCACCAGCAGCCTATCGGACAGCCTTCAAGAGACCCAGTACTTC
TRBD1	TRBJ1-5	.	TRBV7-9	CASSWTGADQPQHF	TGTGCCAGCAGCTGGACAGGGGCCGATCAGCCCCAGCATTTT
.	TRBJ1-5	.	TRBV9	CASSPLDMGPQHF	TGTGCCAGCAGCCCCCTGGATATGGGACCCCAGCATTTT
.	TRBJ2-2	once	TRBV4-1	CASSQDPSGELFF	TGCGCCAGCAGCCAAGATCCATCCGGGGAGCTGTTTTTT
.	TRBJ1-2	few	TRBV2	CASSPRRKEVYGYTF	TGTGCCAGCAGCCCTCGGAGGAAAGAGGTCTATGGCTACACCTTC
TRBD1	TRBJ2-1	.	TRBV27	CASSFTGAHNEQFF	TGTGCCAGCAGCTTTACAGGGGCCCACAATGAGCAGTTCTTC
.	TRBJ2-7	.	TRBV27	CASSSSFGEASYEQYF	TGTGCCAGCAGTTCCTCGTTCGGGGAAGCCTCCTACGAGCAGTACTTC
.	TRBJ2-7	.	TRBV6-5	CASSYSTVYGEQYF	TGTGCCAGCAGTTACTCGACAGTCTATGGGGAGCAGTACTTC
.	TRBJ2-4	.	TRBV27	CASSSVLPGLQYF	TGTGCCAGCAGTTCGGTCCTACCGGGTCTTCAGTACTTC
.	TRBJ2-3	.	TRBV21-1	CASSKARGGAGTVGQYF	TGTGCCAGCAGCAAAGCGCGAGGGGGCGCCGGGACGGTGGGGCAGTATTTT
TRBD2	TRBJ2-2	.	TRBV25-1	CASRGLAGGMNTGELFF	TGTGCCAGCAGGGGACTAGCGGGAGGCATGAACACCGGGGAGCTGTTTTTT
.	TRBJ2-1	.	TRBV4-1	CASSSGTSRSYNEQFF	TGCGCCAGCAGTTCTGGGACTTCCCGCTCCTACAATGAGCAGTTCTTC
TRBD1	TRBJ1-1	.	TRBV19	CASSDSTGTGAEAFF	TGTGCCAGTAGCGATTCTACCGGGACAGGTGCTGAAGCTTTCTTT
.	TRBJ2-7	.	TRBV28	CASRQDGGLTYEQYF	TGTGCCAGCAGGCAAGATGGGGGCTTAACCTACGAGCAGTACTTC
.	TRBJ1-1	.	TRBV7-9	CASSSPGSEAFF	TGTGCCAGCAGCTCCCCAGGGTCTGAAGCTTTCTTT
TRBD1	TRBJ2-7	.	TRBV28	CASSLFFYSGTAGLYASYEQYF	TGTGCCAGCAGTTTATTTTTTTATTCGGGGACAGCCGGACTGTATGCCTCCTACGAGCAGTACTTC
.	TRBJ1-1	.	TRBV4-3	CASSQERPPTGEAFF	TGCGCCAGCAGCCAAGAAAGGCCCCCCACAGGGGAAGCTTTCTTT
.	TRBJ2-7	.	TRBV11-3	CASSSDGDTYEQYF	TGTGCCAGCAGCTCCGACGGGGACACCTACGAGCAGTACTTC
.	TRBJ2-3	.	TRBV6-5	CASYHRPDTQYF	TGTGCCAGCTATCATCGCCCAGATACGCAGTATTTT
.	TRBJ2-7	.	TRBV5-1	CASSLEWGLYEQYF	TGCGCCAGCAGCTTAGAATGGGGGCTCTACGAGCAGTACTTC
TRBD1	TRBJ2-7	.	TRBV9	CASSVGQGAYEQYF	TGTGCCAGCAGCGTAGGGCAGGGGGCGTACGAGCAGTACTTC
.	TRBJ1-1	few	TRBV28	CASSFPLNTEAFF	TGTGCCAGCAGTTTCCCGTTGAACACTGAAGCTTTCTTT
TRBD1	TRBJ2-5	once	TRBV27	CASSLGQGQETQYF	TGTGCCAGCAGTCTCGGACAGGGGCAAGAGACCCAGTACTTC
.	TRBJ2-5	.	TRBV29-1	CSVLGGHIQETQYF	TGCAGCGTTCTAGGTGGACATATACAAGAGACCCAGTACTTC
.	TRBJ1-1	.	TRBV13	CASSLGRQVRKGAFF	TGTGCCAGCAGCTTAGGCCGACAGGTTCGAAAGGGAGCTTTCTTT
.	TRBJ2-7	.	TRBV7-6	CASSWTRGEEQYF	TGTGCCAGCAGCTGGACTAGGGGGGAAGAGCAGTACTTC
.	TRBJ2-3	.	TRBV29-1	CSPSRDTQYF	TGCAGCCCCTCCCGCGATACGCAGTATTTT
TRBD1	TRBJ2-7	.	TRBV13	CASSFGDRGYEQYF	TGTGCCAGCAGCTTTGGGGACAGGGGCTACGAGCAGTACTTC
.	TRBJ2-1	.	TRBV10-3	CAIGPGPSSYNEQFF	TGTGCCATCGGACCCGGCCCGAGCTCCTACAATGAGCAGTTCTTC
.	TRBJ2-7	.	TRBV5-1	CASSLSASSYEQYF	TGCGCCAGCAGCTTGTCGGCAAGCTCCTACGAGCAGTACTTC
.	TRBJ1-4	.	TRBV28	CASSPSLGEKLFF	TGTGCCAGCAGTCCCTCCCTGGGCGAAAAACTGTTTTTT
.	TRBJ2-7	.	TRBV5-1	CASSSAPPGGAFIYEQYF	TGCGCCAGCAGCTCGGCACCTCCGGGGGGCGCATTCATCTACGAGCAGTACTTC
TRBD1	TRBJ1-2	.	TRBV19	CASWTGAYNYGYTF	TGTGCCAGCTGGACAGGGGCCTATAACTATGGCTACACCTTC
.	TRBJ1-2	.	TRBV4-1	CASSQGRGGGYTF	TGCGCCAGCAGCCAGGGCCGGGGTGGTGGCTACACCTTC
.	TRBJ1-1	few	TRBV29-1	CSVELTEAFF	TGCAGCGTTGAGTTGACAGAAGCTTTCTTT
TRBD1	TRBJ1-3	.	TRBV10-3	CAITRGPTTGAGNTIYF	TGTGCCATCACCCGGGGACCTACTACAGGGGCTGGAAACACCATATATTTT
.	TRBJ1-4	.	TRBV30	CAWRERGYNEKLFF	TGTGCCTGGAGGGAAAGGGGGTATAATGAAAAACTGTTTTTT
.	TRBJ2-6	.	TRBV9	CASSEKAGAGANVLTF	TGTGCCAGCAGCGAAAAAGCCGGGGCGGGGGCCAACGTCCTGACTTTC